A selection of T cell receptor beta chains follows, all from one sample in a study of OX40 agonist ivuxolimab in advanced cancers. Clones were sequenced by immunoSEQ multiplex PCR, and TCRdb holds only the in-frame ones, with some missing. The profile shows about 38,000 clones, about 90% of them singletons. Specimen: CD4+ or CD8+ T cells sorted from blood, collected in a trial of the OX40 agonist ivuxolimab. Receptors originate from an adult with an advanced solid tumor such as melanoma, head and neck, liver or kidney cancer. Both conserved end residues are part of each CDR3. A D gene is named only where the DNA matches it firmly. Not all rows give a size; the values are once, few, many and, for expanded clones, a class.

V gene	clone size	J gene	D gene	CDR3 protein	CDR3 DNA
TRBV5-1	NA	TRBJ2-1	TRBD2	CASSSYSGSPGNEQFF	TGCGCCAGCAGCTCCTATAGCGGGAGTCCCGGGAATGAGCAGTTCTTC
TRBV9	NA	TRBJ2-2	NA	CASSVGQLNTGELFF	TGTGCCAGCAGCGTAGGGCAGCTTAACACCGGGGAGCTGTTTTTT
TRBV7-9	NA	TRBJ1-1	TRBD1	CASSIKGGQLNTEAFF	TGTGCCAGCAGCATAAAAGGGGGACAGCTGAACACTGAAGCTTTCTTT
TRBV4-1	NA	TRBJ1-1	TRBD1	CASSHVTGESNTEAFF	TGCGCCAGCAGCCATGTGACAGGGGAGTCGAACACTGAAGCTTTCTTT
TRBV10-1	NA	TRBJ2-3	TRBD2	CASSELGTSGPDTQYF	TGCGCCAGCAGTGAGTTGGGGACTAGCGGGCCAGATACGCAGTATTTT
TRBV19	NA	TRBJ1-2	NA	CASNSQAGDYGYTF	TGTGCCAGTAATTCGCAGGCAGGCGACTATGGCTACACCTTC
TRBV11-2	once	TRBJ2-1	NA	CASSLAGGHPYNEQFF	TGTGCCAGCAGCTTAGCGGGCGGGCACCCCTACAATGAGCAGTTCTTC
TRBV7-9	NA	TRBJ1-1	NA	CASSLATEAFF	TGTGCCAGCAGCTTAGCAACTGAAGCTTTCTTT
TRBV9	NA	TRBJ1-4	TRBD1	CASSARTGPNEKLFF	TGTGCCAGCAGCGCCCGGACAGGGCCTAATGAAAAACTGTTTTTT
TRBV9	NA	TRBJ2-2	TRBD1	CASSVPRAGGIQGELFF	TGTGCCAGCAGCGTACCCAGGGCAGGGGGCATACAAGGGGAGCTGTTTTTT
TRBV4-3	NA	TRBJ2-1	NA	CASSQDRAPPADEQFF	TGCGCCAGCAGCCAAGATCGTGCCCCCCCCGCCGATGAGCAGTTCTTC
TRBV19	once	TRBJ1-2	NA	CASSITVPRGPRYGYTF	TGTGCCAGTAGTATAACAGTGCCCCGGGGCCCGCGCTATGGCTACACCTTC
TRBV9	NA	TRBJ1-4	TRBD1	CASSAEQGAGEKLFF	TGTGCCAGCAGCGCGGAGCAGGGGGCCGGGGAAAAACTGTTTTTT
TRBV30	NA	TRBJ2-7	NA	CAWSAQGGEQYF	TGTGCCTGGAGTGCACAGGGAGGCGAGCAGTACTTC
TRBV9	NA	TRBJ2-7	NA	CASSVDGDEQYF	TGTGCCAGCAGCGTAGACGGGGACGAGCAGTACTTC
TRBV4-2	NA	TRBJ2-7	NA	CASSQEGAGIYGEQYF	TGTGCCAGCAGCCAAGAAGGGGCGGGGATTTACGGCGAGCAGTACTTC
TRBV19	few	TRBJ1-4	NA	CASSARDGNEKLFF	TGTGCCAGTAGTGCCCGGGACGGGAATGAAAAACTGTTTTTT
TRBV28	medium-sized	TRBJ2-5	NA	CASSLYPVSQETQYF	TGTGCCAGCAGTTTATATCCGGTCAGCCAAGAGACCCAGTACTTC
TRBV25-1	NA	TRBJ1-5	NA	CATLADTYSNQPQHF	TGTGCCACCCTCGCGGACACATATAGCAATCAGCCCCAGCATTTT
TRBV2	NA	TRBJ1-2	TRBD1	CASSLNRGGTYGYTF	TGTGCCAGCAGCCTCAACAGGGGAGGAACCTATGGCTACACCTTC
TRBV10-2	once	TRBJ2-3	TRBD2	CASRGRAADTQYF	TGCGCCAGCAGGGGGAGGGCCGCGGATACGCAGTATTTT
TRBV7-6	NA	TRBJ1-4	TRBD1	CASSLGQGAESEKLFF	TGTGCCAGCAGCTTAGGGCAGGGGGCGGAGAGTGAAAAACTGTTTTTT
TRBV30	NA	TRBJ2-1	TRBD2	CALSSGVGDEQFF	TGTGCCCTCTCTAGCGGCGTTGGGGATGAGCAGTTCTTC
TRBV18	NA	TRBJ1-2	TRBD1	CASSPDRGFNYGYTF	TGTGCCAGCTCACCAGACAGGGGATTTAACTATGGCTACACCTTC
TRBV13	NA	TRBJ1-3	NA	CASSLGASSSGNTIYF	TGTGCCAGCAGCTTGGGGGCATCCAGCTCTGGAAACACCATATATTTT
TRBV5-6	NA	TRBJ1-5	TRBD1	CASSSTGGGQPQHF	TGTGCCAGCAGCTCGACAGGGGGAGGGCAGCCCCAGCATTTT
TRBV28	NA	TRBJ2-7	NA	CASSLTRFSGEQYF	TGTGCCAGCAGCTTGACCCGATTTTCGGGGGAGCAGTACTTC
TRBV6-5	NA	TRBJ2-3	NA	CASSYVTTTDTQYF	TGTGCCAGCAGTTACGTAACGACGACAGATACGCAGTATTTT
TRBV5-5	NA	TRBJ1-2	TRBD1	CASSSSGTGTYYYGYTF	TGTGCCAGCAGCTCATCCGGGACAGGGACTTATTACTATGGCTACACCTTC
TRBV4-2	NA	TRBJ1-2	NA	CASSQDGGYTF	TGTGCCAGCAGCCAAGATGGTGGCTACACCTTC
TRBV10-3	once	TRBJ2-2	TRBD2	CAISESRAGDVGAGELFF	TGTGCCATCAGTGAGTCGAGAGCGGGAGACGTGGGGGCCGGGGAGCTGTTTTTT
TRBV19	few	TRBJ1-1	NA	CASMGTLGAFF	TGTGCCAGTATGGGGACTCTTGGGGCTTTCTTT
TRBV19	NA	TRBJ2-3	NA	CASSITGGSTDTQYF	TGTGCCAGTAGTATAACTGGAGGGAGCACAGATACGCAGTATTTT
TRBV5-1	NA	TRBJ2-1	TRBD2	CASSPEASGSHNEQFF	TGCGCCAGCAGCCCGGAGGCTAGCGGGTCACACAATGAGCAGTTCTTC
TRBV19	NA	TRBJ1-2	NA	CASNPGGSYGYTF	TGTGCCAGTAACCCCGGGGGAAGCTATGGCTACACCTTC
TRBV7-9	NA	TRBJ2-3	TRBD2	CASLTSGIPDTQYF	TGTGCCAGCCTGACTAGCGGGATTCCAGATACGCAGTATTTT
TRBV4-3	NA	TRBJ1-5	NA	CASSQGPAGSNQPQHF	TGCGCCAGCAGCCAAGGGCCTGCGGGGAGCAATCAGCCCCAGCATTTT